Given below is one T cell receptor (beta chain) in context. Its antigen is undetermined. This sample was taken from a study of memory CD4+ T cells and cytomegalovirus serostatus. At the level of the study: Of the healthy Belgian adults, 9 were CMV seropositive and 20 to 25 seronegative. General observations from the study: CD4+ memory repertoires contained about two fifths of the 164 reported CMV TCRbeta sequences.

The sort gate was single viable CD3+CD4+CD8-CD45RO+ cells for memory CD4+ T cells. Trimming pared 1 base from V and 5 bases from J, leaving 19 bases between. The CDR3 sequence is 17 residues long. Germline V CDR1 and CDR2: SGHTA, FQGNSA. Method: immunoSEQ multiplex PCR; TCRdb's copy keeps in-frame clones and lacks some. The sample shows around 25,000 clones, about three quarters of them seen only once. The TCR sequence derives from an adult in good health and CMV-seronegative. This sequence joins TRBV7-2 and TRBJ2-3, with D uncertain. The sample was memory CD4+ T cells from blood. The CDR3 spells CASSLESYGSSRDTQYF. The CDR3 DNA sequence: TGTGCCAGCAGCTTAGAATCTTATGGGTCTTCGAGAGATACGCAGTATTTT. Using reference TRBV7-2 and TRBJ2-3 for the parts outside the CDR3, the full variable domain is GAGVSQSPSNKVTEKGKDVELRCDPISGHTALYWYRQSLGQGLEFLIYFQGNSAPDKSGLPSDRFSAERTGGSVSTLTIQRTQQEDSAVYLCASSLESYGSSRDTQYFGPGTRLTVL.